These 15 T cell receptor beta chains originate from one sample sequenced in a study of response to subunit inactivated influenza vaccine. TCRdb re-analysed the RT-PCR reads in MiXCR, keeping a single row per CDR3 protein. This table has 150,000 to 200,000 distinct CDR3 sequences, about an eighth appearing once. The same sample was also studied in work on T cells expressing NK-cell markers. As reported in that work: Scientists made TCR beta cDNA using 5'RACE template switching with UMIs.

The source material was CD8+ T cells sorted from PBMCs, sampled about 13 days after vaccination. The receptors here all came from a man aged 45-65 years who received an inactivated influenza vaccine.

The sample holds a few counts of this clonotype. The chain is built from TRBV7-2 and TRBJ2-7, with D perhaps given as TRBD1 or TRBD2 (5 bases each). The germline V gene has CDR1 SGHTA and CDR2 FQGNSA. The CDR3 sequence is 15 residues long. V was shortened by 5 bases and J by 6 bases, with 20 bases between the two germline ends. The DNA of the CDR3 is TGTGCCAGCAGCCCGGACTGGGACCCCTCCGCCGAGCAGTACTTC. Translation: CASSPDWDPSAEQYF.

The chain joins TRBV2 to TRBJ2-1, with 10 nucleotides matching TRBD1. Per germline, CDR1 SNHLY and CDR2 FYNNEI. This CDR3 contains 15 residues. With V trimmed by 8 bases and J by 9 bases, 13 bases remained unmatched. CDR3 coding DNA: TGTGCCAGCGCTTATACCGGGACAGGGGTTCCTGAGCAGTTCTTC. Translated: CASAYTGTGVPEQFF.

The chain employs TRBV4-1 and TRBJ2-7, with a tentative D call TRBD2 (5 bases). The germline V gene encodes CDR1 MGHRA and CDR2 YSYEKL. CDR3 length equals 14 residues. The V and J ends lost 4 bases and 4 bases respectively, with 14 bases between them. The CDR3 spells CASSPSDPGYEQYF. The CDR3 DNA sequence: TGCGCCAGCAGCCCTTCGGATCCGGGGTACGAGCAGTACTTC.

This clonotype was observed at least ten times. The chain uses TRBV10-2 and TRBJ1-2; 7 nucleotides match TRBD1. Germline CDR1 and CDR2: WSHSY and SAAADI. J was trimmed by 1 base and V by 3 bases; bases with no gene match: 5. The CDR3 totals 15 residues. In DNA form, the CDR3 reads TGCGCCAGCAGTGACATAGACAGGGTTAACTATGGCTACACCTTC. Translated, it gives CASSDIDRVNYGYTF.

The chain links TRBV5-1 to TRBJ1-4, with D uncertain. Trimming pared 1 base from V and 8 bases from J, leaving 12 bases between. In germline, CDR1 is SGHRS, CDR2 YFSETQ. The CDR3 covers 14 residues. The CDR3 coding sequence is TGCGCCAGCAGCTTGTGGGGAAGGGAAGAAAAACTGTTTTTT. Amino acid sequence: CASSLWGREEKLFF.

The table lists this clonotype with a few counts. This chain joins TRBV9 and TRBJ2-2, with 7 positions matching TRBD1. The CDR3 totals 16 residues. V trimming: 3 bases; J trimming: 1 base; junction bases outside the gene matches: 6. Germline assignment: CDR1 SGDLS and CDR2 YYNGEE. The CDR3 DNA is TGTGCCAGCAGCGGAACAGGGGCCTTGAACACCGGGGAGCTGTTTTTT. Translating gives CASSGTGALNTGELFF.

V usage is TRBV12-3 or TRBV12-4 and J usage is TRBJ2-1; TRBD2 aligns across 9 bases. V dropped 3 bases and J dropped 16; count of bases not matched to a gene: 7. The CDR3 has 12 residues. CDR3 in amino acids: CASSFGRGGLFF. The CDR3 DNA sequence: TGTGCCAGCAGTTTTGGGCGGGGGGGCCTATTCTTC.

This chain joins TRBV6-1 and TRBJ2-1; TRBD2 agrees at 8 bases. Germline trimming cut 8 bases from V and 8 bases from J; bases unmatched to any gene: 11. The CDR3 spans 14 residues. Germline V gene lookup returns CDR1 MNHNS and CDR2 SASEGT. In DNA, the CDR3 is TGTGCCAGCTTGGCCGGGGGGGCCCTACATGAGCAGTTCTTC. This translates into CASLAGGALHEQFF.

This chain connects TRBV7-7 to TRBJ2-3; D possibly corresponds to TRBD2 (5 bases). Deletions cut 5 bases from V and 3 bases from J, with 15 bases between. Per the germline V gene, CDR1 is SSHAT and CDR2 is FNYEAQ (reference sequence). This CDR3 spans 15 amino acids. The CDR3, as DNA: TGTGCCAGCAGCCCACTAGGGAGCGTGACAGATACGCAGTATTTT. Its translation: CASSPLGSVTDTQYF.

This clonotype has a count of ten or more. The chain employs TRBV4-3 and TRBJ2-1, with 8 bases identical to TRBD2. V trimming: 0 bases; J trimming: 4 bases; junction bases outside the gene matches: 8. This CDR3 spans 17 amino acids. Per the germline V gene, CDR1 is LGHNA and CDR2 is YSLEER. The CDR3 nucleotides read TGCGCCAGCAGCCAAGATAGGGCTAGCGGGTCGTACAATGAGCAGTTCTTC. Protein: CASSQDRASGSYNEQFF.

This clonotype was recorded at least ten times. The chain carries TRBV29-1 and TRBJ2-1; D not certain. The CDR3 runs 10 residues. Trimming shortened V by 7 bases and J by 7 bases, and 8 bases separated the two germline ends. Germline CDR1 is SQVTM and CDR2 is ANQGSEA. CDR3 sequence (DNA): TGCAGCGGATCCCTTAATGAGCAGTTCTTC. This gives the protein CSGSLNEQFF.

The chain is built from TRBV4-3 and TRBJ2-7, with 12 bases fitting TRBD1. CDR1 and CDR2 (germline): LGHNA, YSLEER. The CDR3 totals 16 residues. J gave up 3 bases and V 0 bases, and 3 bases lay outside the gene matches. Written as DNA, the CDR3 is TGCGCCAGCAGCCAAGAGGGGACAGGGGGCTTCTACGAGCAGTACTTC. Protein product: CASSQEGTGGFYEQYF.

V is TRBV20-1 and J is TRBJ2-5, with 8 nucleotides matching TRBD2. Germline values: CDR1 DFQATT, CDR2 SNEGSKA (reference sequence). V lost 3 bases to trimming and J lost 5 bases; unmatched junction nucleotides: 11. The CDR3 extends over 15 amino acids. This CDR3 reads CSASVGRARRETQYF. As DNA, the CDR3 is TGCAGTGCTAGCGTCGGGAGGGCGAGAAGGGAGACCCAGTACTTC.

J is TRBJ2-7 and V is TRBV15, with unresolved D. The CDR3 sequence is 13 residues long. CDR1 and CDR2 from the germline V gene are LNHNV and YYDKDF (reference sequence). Between the trimmed V and J ends, which lost 1 base and 2 bases, there was a span of 6 bases. This CDR3 reads CATSRGNTYEQYF. CDR3 nucleotide sequence: TGTGCCACCAGCAGAGGTAACACCTACGAGCAGTACTTC.

This chain connects TRBV20-1 to TRBJ2-1, with TRBD2 matching 8 bases. V gave up 5 bases and J gave up 5 bases; unmatched junction bases: 11. Germline CDR1 reads DFQATT; CDR2 reads SNEGSKA (reference sequence). CDR3 size: 15 residues. The CDR3 loop reads CSAVPGTRFNNEQFF. CDR3 DNA sequence: TGCAGTGCTGTTCCCGGGACTAGGTTTAACAATGAGCAGTTCTTC.